This T cell receptor (beta chain) appears in the sequencing data of a study of blood T cells in healthy people across ages. As for the study in general: Template switching picked up about one barcoded beta molecule for each two T cells. Findings and limits, study-wide: Underestimates were what the diversity estimates from one million T cells were considered to be. The CMV status of each donor remained undetermined, and this could have confounded shifts in expanded clonotypes.

The CDR3 consists of 14 residues. V lost 2 bases and J 4 bases, leaving 9 bases between the germline ends. The germline CDR1 and CDR2 sequences are MGHDK and SYGVNS. About this clonotype itself: What it binds is unknown.

Combining a sample-barcoded 5' primer with a J-beta primer mix, a second PCR ran for roughly 7 to 12 cycles. TCRdb reanalysed the 5' RACE reads using MiXCR and keeps one entry per CDR3 protein. Altogether hundreds of thousands of distinct CDR3 sequences are present, nearly 60% being singletons, with the ten largest covering 20% to 25%. The receptor was derived from a young man in good health. Source material: blood. The V gene is TRBV25-1, the J gene TRBJ1-3; D might be TRBD1 (6 bases). In DNA, the CDR3 is TGTGCCAGCAGTGAACAGGGGCACGGAAACACCATATATTTT. Amino acid sequence: CASSEQGHGNTIYF.